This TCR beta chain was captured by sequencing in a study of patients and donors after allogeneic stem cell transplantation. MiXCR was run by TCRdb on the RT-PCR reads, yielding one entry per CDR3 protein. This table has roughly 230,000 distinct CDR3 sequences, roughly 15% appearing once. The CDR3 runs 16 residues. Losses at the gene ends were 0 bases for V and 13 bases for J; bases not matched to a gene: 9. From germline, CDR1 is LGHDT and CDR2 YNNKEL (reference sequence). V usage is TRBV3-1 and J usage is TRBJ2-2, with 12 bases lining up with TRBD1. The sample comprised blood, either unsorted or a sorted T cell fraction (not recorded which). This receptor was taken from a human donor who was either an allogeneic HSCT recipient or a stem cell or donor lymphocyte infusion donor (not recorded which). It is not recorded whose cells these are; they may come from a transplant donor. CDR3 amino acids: CASSQDGGQGAILLFF. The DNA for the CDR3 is TGTGCCAGCAGCCAAGATGGGGGACAGGGGGCGATTTTGCTGTTTTTT. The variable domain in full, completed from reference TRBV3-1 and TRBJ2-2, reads DTAVSQTPKYLVTQMGNDKSIKCEQNLGHDTMYWYKQDSKKFLKIMFSYNNKELIINETVPNRFSPKSPDKAHLNLHINSLELGDSAVYFCASSQDGGQGAILLFFGEGSRLTVL.